The entry that follows covers one T cell receptor beta chain sequence. Its antigen remains unknown. The sample is drawn from a study of OX40 agonist ivuxolimab in advanced cancers. About the study: The diagnoses of dose-escalation patients were hepatocellular carcinoma, melanoma, renal cell or head and neck cancer.

General observations from the study: CD8+ T cells were the subset that, on average, had more expanded clones than CD4+. Which antigen the expanded peripheral T cells recognized is unknown.

Germline CDR1 and CDR2: MNHNY and SVGAGI (reference sequence). This CDR3 region has 13 residues. V lost 6 bases to trimming and J lost 3 bases, with 11 bases between them. Using immunoSEQ multiplex PCR, the repertoire was profiled, and TCRdb retains in-frame clones only, with some absent. The sample yields 48,000 or so clones, roughly 77% seen once. This material consisted of CD4+ or CD8+ T cells sorted from blood, taken in a trial of the OX40 agonist ivuxolimab. This chain joins TRBV6-6 and TRBJ1-1; no definite D call. This TCR came from an adult with an advanced solid tumor such as melanoma, head and neck, liver or kidney cancer. The CDR3 region is CASREGAYTEAFF. In DNA form, the CDR3 reads TGTGCCAGCAGAGAGGGCGCGTACACTGAAGCTTTCTTT.